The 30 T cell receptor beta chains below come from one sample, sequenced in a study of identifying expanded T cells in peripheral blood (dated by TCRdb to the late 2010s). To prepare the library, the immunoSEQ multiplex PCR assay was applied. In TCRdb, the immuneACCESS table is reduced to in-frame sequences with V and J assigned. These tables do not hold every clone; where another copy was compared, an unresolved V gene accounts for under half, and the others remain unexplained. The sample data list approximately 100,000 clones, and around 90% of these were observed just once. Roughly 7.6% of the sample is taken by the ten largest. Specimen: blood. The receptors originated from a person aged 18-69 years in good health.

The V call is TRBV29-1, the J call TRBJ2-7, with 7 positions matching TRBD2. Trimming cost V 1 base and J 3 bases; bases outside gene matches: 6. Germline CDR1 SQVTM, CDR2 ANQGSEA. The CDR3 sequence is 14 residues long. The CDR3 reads CSVEGGRDYYEQYF. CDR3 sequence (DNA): TGCAGCGTTGAAGGGGGCAGGGACTACTACGAGCAGTACTTC.

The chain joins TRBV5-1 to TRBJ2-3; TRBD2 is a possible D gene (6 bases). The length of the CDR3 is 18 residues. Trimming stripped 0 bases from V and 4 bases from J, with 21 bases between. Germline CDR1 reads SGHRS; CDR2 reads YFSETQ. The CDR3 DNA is TGCGCCAGCAGCTTGGGCGGGGCCCTGGCCTATTCAGCAGATACGCAGTATTTT. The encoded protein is CASSLGGALAYSADTQYF.

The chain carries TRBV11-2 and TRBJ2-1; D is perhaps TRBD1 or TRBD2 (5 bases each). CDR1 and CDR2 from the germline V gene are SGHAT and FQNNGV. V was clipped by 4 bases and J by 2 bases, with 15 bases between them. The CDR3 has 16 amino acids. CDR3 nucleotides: TGTGCCAGCAGCTCCTCCCGGGACCCGACCTACAATGAGCAGTTCTTC. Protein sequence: CASSSSRDPTYNEQFF. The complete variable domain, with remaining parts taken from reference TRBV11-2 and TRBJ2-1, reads EAGVAQSPRYKIIEKRQSVAFWCNPISGHATLYWYQQILGQGPKLLIQFQNNGVVDDSQLPKDRFSAERLKGVDSTLKIQPAKLEDSAVYLCASSSSRDPTYNEQFFGPGTRLTVL.

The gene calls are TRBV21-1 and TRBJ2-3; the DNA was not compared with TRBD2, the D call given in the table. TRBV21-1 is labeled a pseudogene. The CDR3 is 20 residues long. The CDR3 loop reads CASSKAAAERSSWGTDTQYF. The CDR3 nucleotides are TGTGCCAGCAGCAAAGCGGCGGCTGAACGAAGCTCTTGGGGCACAGATACGCAGTATTTT.

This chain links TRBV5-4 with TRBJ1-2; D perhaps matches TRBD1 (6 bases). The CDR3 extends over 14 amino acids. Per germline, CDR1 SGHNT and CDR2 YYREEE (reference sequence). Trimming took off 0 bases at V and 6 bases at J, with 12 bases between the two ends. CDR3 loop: CASSLEQGGHGYTF. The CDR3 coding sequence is TGTGCCAGCAGCTTGGAACAGGGTGGTCATGGCTACACCTTC.

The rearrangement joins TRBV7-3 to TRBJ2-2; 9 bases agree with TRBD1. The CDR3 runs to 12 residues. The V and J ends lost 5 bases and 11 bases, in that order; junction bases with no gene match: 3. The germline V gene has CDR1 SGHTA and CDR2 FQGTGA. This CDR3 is CASSRQGDELFF. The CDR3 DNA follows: TGTGCCAGCAGCCGACAGGGGGATGAGCTGTTTTTT.

Written as DNA, the CDR3 is TGTGCCAGCTCACCACCGCAGGATCTTTGGGCCCAAGCTTTCTTT. Its protein is CASSPPQDLWAQAFF. V is TRBV18 and J is TRBJ1-1; D not resolved. The CDR3 runs to 15 residues. CDR1 KGHSH and CDR2 LQKENI come from the germline V gene. V lost 0 bases, J lost 9 bases, and 17 bases lay in between.

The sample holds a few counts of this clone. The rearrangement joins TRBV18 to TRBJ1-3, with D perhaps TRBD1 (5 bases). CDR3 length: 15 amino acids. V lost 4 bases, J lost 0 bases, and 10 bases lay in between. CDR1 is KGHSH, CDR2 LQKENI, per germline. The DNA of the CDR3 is TGTGCCAGCTCACTAACAGGTGACTCTGGAAACACCATATATTTT. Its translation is CASSLTGDSGNTIYF.

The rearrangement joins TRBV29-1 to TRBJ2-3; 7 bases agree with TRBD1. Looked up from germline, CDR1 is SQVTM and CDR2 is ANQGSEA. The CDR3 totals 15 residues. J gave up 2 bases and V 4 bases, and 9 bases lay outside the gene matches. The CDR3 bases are TGCAGCGTTGGAGTGAGGGGACAGCCCACAGATACGCAGTATTTT. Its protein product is CSVGVRGQPTDTQYF.

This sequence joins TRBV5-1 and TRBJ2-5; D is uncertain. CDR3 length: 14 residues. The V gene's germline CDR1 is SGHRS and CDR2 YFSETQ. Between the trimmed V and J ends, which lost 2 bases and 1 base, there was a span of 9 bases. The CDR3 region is CASSLGVGQETQYF. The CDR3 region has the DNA TGCGCCAGCAGCTTAGGAGTTGGCCAAGAGACCCAGTACTTC.

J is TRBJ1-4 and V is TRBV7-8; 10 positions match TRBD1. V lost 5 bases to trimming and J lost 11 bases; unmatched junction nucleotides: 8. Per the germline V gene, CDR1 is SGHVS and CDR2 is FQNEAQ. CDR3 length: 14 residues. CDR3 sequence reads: CASSGDRGLGKLFF. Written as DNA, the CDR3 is TGTGCCAGCAGCGGTGACAGGGGGCTGGGGAAACTGTTTTTT.

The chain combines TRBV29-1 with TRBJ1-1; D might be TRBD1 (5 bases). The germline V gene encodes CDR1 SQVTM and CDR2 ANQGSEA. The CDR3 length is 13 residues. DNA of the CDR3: TGCAGAGGAGGGGAGAGACTCAACACTGAAGCTTTCTTT. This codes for CRGGERLNTEAFF.

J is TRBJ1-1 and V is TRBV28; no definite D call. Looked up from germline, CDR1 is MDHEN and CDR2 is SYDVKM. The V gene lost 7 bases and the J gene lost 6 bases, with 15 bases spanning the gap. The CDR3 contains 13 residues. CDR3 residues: CASTYGGSPEAFF. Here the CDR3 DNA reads TGTGCCAGCACCTATGGAGGGTCCCCTGAAGCTTTCTTT. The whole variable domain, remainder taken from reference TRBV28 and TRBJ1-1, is DVKVTQSSRYLVKRTGEKVFLECVQDMDHENMFWYRQDPGLGLRLIYFSYDVKMKEKGDIPEGYSVSREKKERFSLILESASTNQTSMYLCASTYGGSPEAFFGQGTRLTVV.

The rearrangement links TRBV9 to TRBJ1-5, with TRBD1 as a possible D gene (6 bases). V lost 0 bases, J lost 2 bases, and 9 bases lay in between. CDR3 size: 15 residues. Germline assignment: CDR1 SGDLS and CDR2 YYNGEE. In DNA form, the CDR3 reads TGTGCCAGCAGCGTAGGGAAGGGGGGCAATCAGCCCCAGCATTTT. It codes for CASSVGKGGNQPQHF.

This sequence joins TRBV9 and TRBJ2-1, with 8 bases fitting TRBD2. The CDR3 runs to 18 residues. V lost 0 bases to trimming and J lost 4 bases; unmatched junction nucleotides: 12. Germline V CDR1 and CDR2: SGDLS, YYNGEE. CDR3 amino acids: CASSVDISGGHSYNEQFF. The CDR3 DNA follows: TGTGCCAGCAGCGTAGATATTTCGGGGGGGCATTCTTACAATGAGCAGTTCTTC.

CDR3 sequence (DNA): TGCGCCAGCAGCAGTGTTCCGGTGGCGAACACCGGGGAGCTGTTTTTT. This gives the protein CASSSVPVANTGELFF. This rearrangement joins TRBV5-1 to TRBJ2-2; no firm D call. The CDR3 extends over 16 amino acids. Germline V CDR1 and CDR2: SGHRS, YFSETQ. V gave up 4 bases and J gave up 0 bases, with 13 bases separating them. The whole variable domain, filled in from reference TRBV5-1 and TRBJ2-2, reads KAGVTQTPRYLIKTRGQQVTLSCSPISGHRSVSWYQQTPGQGLQFLFEYFSETQRNKGNFPGRFSGRQFSNSRSEMNVSTLELGDSALYLCASSSVPVANTGELFFGEGSRLTVL.

CDR3 sequence: CAYEIYGGSGYTF. The CDR3 DNA reads TGTGCCTACGAAATCTACGGGGGAAGTGGCTACACCTTC. The chain has TRBV7-9 and TRBJ1-2; D is possibly TRBD1 (5 bases). Germline V CDR1 and CDR2: SEHNR, FQNEAQ (reference sequence). The CDR3 spans 13 residues. V lost 11 bases to trimming and J lost 7 bases, with 20 bases between them. Full variable domain (missing parts from reference TRBV7-9 and TRBJ1-2): DTGVSQNPRHKITKRGQNVTFRCDPISEHNRLYWYRQTLGQGPEFLTYFQNEAQLEKSRLLSDRFSAERPKGSFSTLEIQRTEQGDSAMYLCAYEIYGGSGYTFGSGTRLTVV.

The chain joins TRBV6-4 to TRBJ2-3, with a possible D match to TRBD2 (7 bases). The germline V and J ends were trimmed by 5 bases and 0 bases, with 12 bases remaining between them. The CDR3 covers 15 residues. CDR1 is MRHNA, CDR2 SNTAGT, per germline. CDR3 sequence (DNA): TGTGCCAGCAGTTGGGGGGGGCAGAGCACAGATACGCAGTATTTT. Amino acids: CASSWGGQSTDTQYF.

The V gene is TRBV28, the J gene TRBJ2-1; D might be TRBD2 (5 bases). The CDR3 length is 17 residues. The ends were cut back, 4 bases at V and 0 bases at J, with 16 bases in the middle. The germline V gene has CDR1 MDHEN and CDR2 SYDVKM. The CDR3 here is CASSYLEGRRSYNEQFF. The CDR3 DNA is TGTGCCAGCAGTTACCTAGAGGGCAGACGCTCCTACAATGAGCAGTTCTTC.

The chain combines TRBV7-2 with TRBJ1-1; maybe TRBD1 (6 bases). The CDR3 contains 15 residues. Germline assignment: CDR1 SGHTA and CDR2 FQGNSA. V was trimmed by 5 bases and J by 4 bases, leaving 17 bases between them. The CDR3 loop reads CASSEPQGTGTEAFF. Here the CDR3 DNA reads TGTGCCAGCAGCGAACCCCAGGGGACGGGCACTGAAGCTTTCTTT.

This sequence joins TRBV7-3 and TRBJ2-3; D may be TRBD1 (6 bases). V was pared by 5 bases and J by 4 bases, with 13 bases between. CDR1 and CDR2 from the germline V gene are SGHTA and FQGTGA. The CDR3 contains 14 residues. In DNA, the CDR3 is TGTGCCAGCAGCCGACAGGCAGGGCCAGATACGCAGTATTTT. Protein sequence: CASSRQAGPDTQYF. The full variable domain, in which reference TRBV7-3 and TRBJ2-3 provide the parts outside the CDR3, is GAGVSQTPSNKVTEKGKYVELRCDPISGHTALYWYRQSLGQGPEFLIYFQGTGAADDSGLPNDRFFAVRPEGSVSTLKIQRTERGDSAVYLCASSRQAGPDTQYFGPGTRLTVL.

The CDR3 DNA reads TGTGCCAGCAGCCCCGGGGGCTACGAGCAGTACTTC. Protein: CASSPGGYEQYF. The gene calls are TRBV11-3 and TRBJ2-7, with D maybe TRBD2 (6 bases). CDR1 and CDR2 (germline): SGHNT, YENEEA. V lost 5 bases to trimming and J lost 3 bases, with 8 bases between them. This CDR3 has 12 residues. Using reference TRBV11-3 and TRBJ2-7 for the parts outside the CDR3, the full variable domain is EAGVVQSPRYKIIEKKQPVAFWCNPISGHNTLYWYLQNLGQGPELLIRYENEEAVDDSQLPKDRFSAERLKGVDSTLKIQPAELGDSAVYLCASSPGGYEQYFGPGTRLTVT.

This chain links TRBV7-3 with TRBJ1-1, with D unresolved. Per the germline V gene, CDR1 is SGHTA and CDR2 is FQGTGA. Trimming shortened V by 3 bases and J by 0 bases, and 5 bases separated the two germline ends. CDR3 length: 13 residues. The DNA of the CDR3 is TGTGCCAGCAGCTTGCACATGAACACTGAAGCTTTCTTT. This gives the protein CASSLHMNTEAFF.

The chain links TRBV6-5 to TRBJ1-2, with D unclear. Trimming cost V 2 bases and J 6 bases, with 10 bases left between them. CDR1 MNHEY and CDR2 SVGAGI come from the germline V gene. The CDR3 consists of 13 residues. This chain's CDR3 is CASSYRNGHGYTF. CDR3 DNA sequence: TGTGCCAGCAGTTACAGGAACGGGCATGGCTACACCTTC.

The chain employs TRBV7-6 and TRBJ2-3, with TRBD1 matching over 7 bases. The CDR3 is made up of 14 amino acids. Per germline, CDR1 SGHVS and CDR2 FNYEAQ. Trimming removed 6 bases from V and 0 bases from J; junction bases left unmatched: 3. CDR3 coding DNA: TGTGCCAGCAGTTTACAGGGGAGCACAGATACGCAGTATTTT. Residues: CASSLQGSTDTQYF.

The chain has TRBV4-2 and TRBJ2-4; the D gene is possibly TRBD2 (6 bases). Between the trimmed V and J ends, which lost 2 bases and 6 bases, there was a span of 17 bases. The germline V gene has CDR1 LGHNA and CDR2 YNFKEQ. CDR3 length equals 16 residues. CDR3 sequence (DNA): TGTGCCAGCAGCCAAACCCAGACCGGGGGAGGAAACATTCAGTACTTC. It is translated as CASSQTQTGGGNIQYF.

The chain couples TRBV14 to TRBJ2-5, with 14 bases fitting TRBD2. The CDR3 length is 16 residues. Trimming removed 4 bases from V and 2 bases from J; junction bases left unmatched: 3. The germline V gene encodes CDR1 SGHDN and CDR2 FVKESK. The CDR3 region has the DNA TGTGCCAGCAGCCCGAGACTAGCGGGAGGGCAAGAGACCCAGTACTTC. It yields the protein CASSPRLAGGQETQYF.

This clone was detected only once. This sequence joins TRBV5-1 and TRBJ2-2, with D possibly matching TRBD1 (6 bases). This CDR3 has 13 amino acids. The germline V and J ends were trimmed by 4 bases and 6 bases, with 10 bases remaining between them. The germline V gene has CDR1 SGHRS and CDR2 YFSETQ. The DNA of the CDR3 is TGCGCCAGCAGCCTCCAGGGGCCCGGGGAGCTGTTTTTT. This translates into CASSLQGPGELFF.

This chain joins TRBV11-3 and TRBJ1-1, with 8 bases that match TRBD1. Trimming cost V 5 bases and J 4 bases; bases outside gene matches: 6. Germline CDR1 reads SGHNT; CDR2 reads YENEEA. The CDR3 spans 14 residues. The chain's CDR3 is CASSTGQGSTEAFF. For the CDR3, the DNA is TGTGCCAGCAGCACCGGACAGGGAAGCACTGAAGCTTTCTTT. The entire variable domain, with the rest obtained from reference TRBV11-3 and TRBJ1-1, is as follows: EAGVVQSPRYKIIEKKQPVAFWCNPISGHNTLYWYLQNLGQGPELLIRYENEEAVDDSQLPKDRFSAERLKGVDSTLKIQPAELGDSAVYLCASSTGQGSTEAFFGQGTRLTVV.

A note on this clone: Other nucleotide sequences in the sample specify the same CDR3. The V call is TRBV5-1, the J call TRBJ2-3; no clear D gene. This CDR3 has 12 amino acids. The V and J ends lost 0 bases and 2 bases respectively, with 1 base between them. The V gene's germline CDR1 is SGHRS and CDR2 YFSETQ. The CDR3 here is CASSLATDTQYF. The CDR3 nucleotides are TGCGCCAGCAGCTTGGCCACAGATACGCAGTATTTT.